The 2 T cell receptor beta chains reported below all come from one sample, sequenced in a study of monozygotic twins with cystic fibrosis (dated by TCRdb to 2020 to 2023). Libraries were constructed by the immunoSEQ multiplex PCR assay. This is the immuneACCESS table as TCRdb keeps it, with only in-frame sequences that have V and J called. A part of the clones is gone; compared with another copy, unresolved V genes explain less than half, and the rest is unexplained. The sample table lists just under 20,000 clones, about 89% of them with a count of one. The ten largest clones capture 1.6% of the sample. Sequencing used blood. The receptors were gathered from a girl aged 2 to 9 with cystic fibrosis.

This sequence joins TRBV19 and TRBJ2-1; D not certain. Between the trimmed V and J ends, which lost 0 bases and 1 base, there was a span of 10 bases. CDR1 is LNHDA and CDR2 is SQIVND in the germline V gene (reference sequence). The CDR3 loop spans 16 amino acids. The DNA of the CDR3 is TGTGCCAGTAGTATAGATCCCGCTAGGTCCTACAATGAGCAGTTCTTC. This translates into CASSIDPARSYNEQFF.

The chain carries TRBV5-6 and TRBJ1-1; D not certain. V was trimmed by 2 bases and J by 5 bases, leaving 13 bases between them. Germline V gene sequence: CDR1 SGHDT, CDR2 YYEEEE. The CDR3 totals 14 residues. For the CDR3, the DNA is TGTGCCAGCAGCTTCCAGGTAGGAGGAACTGAAGCTTTCTTT. Encoded protein: CASSFQVGGTEAFF.